The 10 T cell receptor beta chains reported below all come from one sample, sequenced in a study of T cells in Graves' hyperthyroidism and ophthalmopathy. Template material for amplifying TCR beta CDR3 regions consisted of RNA transcripts. The study used the HTBI primer set for a first-round RT-PCR of the TCR CDR3. MiXCR, applied by TCRdb to the multiplex PCR reads, yields one record per CDR3 protein. This table has around 370,000 distinct CDR3 sequences, roughly 18% appearing once. Sample: blood. These TCRs come from a man younger than 35 with Graves' ophthalmopathy.

V is TRBV2 and J is TRBJ1-1, with unresolved D. Germline values: CDR1 SNHLY, CDR2 FYNNEI. V lost 8 bases and J 8 bases, leaving 9 bases between the germline ends. The CDR3 totals 10 residues. The CDR3 reads CASVGGEAFF. The DNA of the CDR3 is TGTGCCAGCGTGGGCGGCGAAGCTTTCTTT.

V gene TRBV7-7 combines with J gene TRBJ2-1, with D possibly being TRBD2 (5 bases). The CDR3 runs to 15 residues. Germline V gene sequence: CDR1 SSHAT, CDR2 FNYEAQ (reference sequence). The V gene lost 5 bases and the J gene lost 0 bases, with 11 bases spanning the gap. The CDR3 reads CASSPQRASYNEQFF. CDR3 in DNA: TGTGCCAGCAGCCCCCAGAGGGCCTCCTACAATGAGCAGTTCTTC.

This clonotype was observed at least ten times. J is TRBJ2-7 and V is TRBV19; D gene unclear. Trimming took 1 base from V and 7 from J, leaving 11 bases between them. CDR1 LNHDA and CDR2 SQIVND come from the germline V gene (reference sequence). The CDR3 covers 13 residues. The CDR3 reads CASSIARTSEQYF. CDR3 sequence (DNA): TGTGCCAGTAGTATAGCGCGGACGAGTGAGCAGTACTTC.

This clonotype was observed a few times. The rearrangement joins TRBV10-3 to TRBJ1-6; D is perhaps TRBD1 (5 bases). The germline V gene encodes CDR1 ENHRY and CDR2 SYGVKD. V was cut by 3 bases and J by 10 bases, with 7 bases left in between. The CDR3 loop spans 12 amino acids. CDR3 nucleotide sequence: TGTGCCATCAGTGACCCAGGGTCACCCCTCCACTTT. It translates to CAISDPGSPLHF.

This clonotype was counted at least ten times. J is TRBJ1-1 and V is TRBV3-1; no reliable D call. Trimming took 0 bases from V and 4 from J, leaving 12 bases between them. This CDR3 spans 15 amino acids. The germline V gene encodes CDR1 LGHDT and CDR2 YNNKEL (reference sequence). CDR3 in amino acids: CASSQDRGWGTEAFF. The CDR3 nucleotides are TGTGCCAGCAGCCAAGATCGGGGATGGGGCACTGAAGCTTTCTTT.

This clonotype has only a few counts. The chain is built from TRBV13 and TRBJ2-1; D may be TRBD1 (6 bases). Trimming took 4 bases from V and 0 from J, leaving 16 bases between them. Germline V gene lookup returns CDR1 PRHDT and CDR2 FYEKMQ (reference sequence). The CDR3 has 17 amino acids. CDR3 in amino acids: CASSYYGTQSSYNEQFF. Here the CDR3 DNA reads TGTGCCAGCAGCTACTACGGGACACAGAGCTCCTACAATGAGCAGTTCTTC.

The rearrangement uses TRBV10-3 and TRBJ1-6; unclear D gene. Trimming took off 6 bases at V and 6 bases at J, with 9 bases between the two ends. Looked up from germline, CDR1 is ENHRY and CDR2 is SYGVKD. CDR3 length: 13 residues. This CDR3 reads CAIRRALNSPLHF. The CDR3 nucleotides are TGTGCCATCAGACGAGCCCTTAATTCACCCCTCCACTTT.

This clonotype was seen more than once but under ten times. CDR3 region: CASSQDGAVVHRGYEQYF. DNA for the CDR3: TGCGCCAGCAGCCAAGATGGGGCGGTAGTCCACCGAGGGTACGAGCAGTACTTC. The V gene is TRBV4-1, the J gene TRBJ2-7; either TRBD1 or TRBD2 may supply D (5 bases each). The CDR3 is 18 amino acids. Germline CDR1 is MGHRA and CDR2 is YSYEKL. Trimming took off 0 bases at V and 4 bases at J, with 22 bases between the two ends.

This clonotype showed up many times. This chain joins TRBV7-9 and TRBJ2-6; no definite D call. The CDR3 spans 14 residues. The germline gives CDR1 SEHNR, CDR2 FQNEAQ (reference sequence). V lost 5 bases, J lost 4 bases, and 9 bases lay in between. The CDR3, as DNA: TGTGCCAGCAGCCCTCCGGAAGGGGCCAACGTCCTGACTTTC. Translating it yields CASSPPEGANVLTF.

This clonotype has just a few counts. CDR3 region: CASSHLGRERGTEAFF. DNA for the CDR3: TGTGCCAGCAGCCACCTCGGGAGGGAGCGGGGCACTGAAGCTTTCTTT. V usage is TRBV4-2 and J usage is TRBJ1-1; D ambiguous. V lost 3 bases and J lost 4, with 18 bases in between. This CDR3 has 16 residues. The germline V gene has CDR1 LGHNA and CDR2 YNFKEQ.